The clone carrying this T cell receptor (beta chain) was found once. The antigen is undetermined. Libraries were prepared by immunoSEQ multiplex PCR; TCRdb keeps only in-frame clonotypes and omits some of them. The sample records 17,000 or so clones, around 82% being singletons. These data come from a study of T cells in localized non-small cell lung cancer. Study-level findings and limits: Uninvolved neighboring lung showed the greatest T cell clonality, exceeding tumor. A higher density of T cells in blood coincided with extended overall survival. Owing to sequencing of a solitary tumor region, heterogeneity cannot be discounted.

Germline V lookup: CDR1 MGHRA, CDR2 YSYEKL. The CDR3 covers 15 residues. The V end was cut by 4 bases, the J end by 1 base, with 11 bases between. Specimen: peripheral blood, collected before any cancer treatment. The V and J genes are TRBV4-1 and TRBJ1-5, with a tentative D call TRBD1 (6 bases). This TCR was recovered from a male donor aged 60 or over with stage III lung adenocarcinoma. CDR3: CASSPTGGSNQPQHF. CDR3 sequence (DNA): TGCGCCAGCAGCCCGACAGGAGGAAGCAATCAGCCCCAGCATTTT.